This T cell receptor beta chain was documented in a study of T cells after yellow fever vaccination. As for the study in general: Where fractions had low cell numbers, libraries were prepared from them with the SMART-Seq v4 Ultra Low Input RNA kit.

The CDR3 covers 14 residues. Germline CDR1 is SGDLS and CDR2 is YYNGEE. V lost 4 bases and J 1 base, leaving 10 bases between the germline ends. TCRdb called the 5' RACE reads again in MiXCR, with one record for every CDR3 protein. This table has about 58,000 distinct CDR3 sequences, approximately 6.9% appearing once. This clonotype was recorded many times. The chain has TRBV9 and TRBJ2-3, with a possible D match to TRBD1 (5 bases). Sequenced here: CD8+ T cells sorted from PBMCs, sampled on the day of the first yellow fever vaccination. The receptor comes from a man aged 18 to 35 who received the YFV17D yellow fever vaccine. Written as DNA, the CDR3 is TGTGCCAGCAGCCCGGTAGGGGGCACAGATACGCAGTATTTT. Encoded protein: CASSPVGGTDTQYF.